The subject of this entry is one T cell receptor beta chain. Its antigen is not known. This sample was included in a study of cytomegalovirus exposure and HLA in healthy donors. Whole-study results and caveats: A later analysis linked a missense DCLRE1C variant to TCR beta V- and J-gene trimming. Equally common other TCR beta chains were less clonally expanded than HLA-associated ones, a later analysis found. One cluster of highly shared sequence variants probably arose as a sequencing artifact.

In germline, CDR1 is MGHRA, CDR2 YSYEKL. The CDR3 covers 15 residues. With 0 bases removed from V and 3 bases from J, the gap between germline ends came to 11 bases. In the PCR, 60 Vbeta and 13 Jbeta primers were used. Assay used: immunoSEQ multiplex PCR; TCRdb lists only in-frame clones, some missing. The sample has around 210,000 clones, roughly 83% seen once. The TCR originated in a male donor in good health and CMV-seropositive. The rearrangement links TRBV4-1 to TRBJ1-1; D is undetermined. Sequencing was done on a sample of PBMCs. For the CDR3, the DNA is TGCGCCAGCAGCCAAGATGAGGGCCGACACACTGAAGCTTTCTTT. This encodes CASSQDEGRHTEAFF.